Each of the 5 T cell receptor beta chains below was sequenced from the same sample in a study of T cells after yellow fever vaccination. TCRdb recomputed calls from the 5' RACE reads with MiXCR, one row per CDR3 protein. Among 300,000 to 400,000 distinct CDR3 sequences listed, 8.7% were seen once. The sequencing here drew on PBMCs, taken on the day of the first yellow fever vaccination. The receptors were gathered from a man younger than 35 who received the YFV17D yellow fever vaccine.

This clonotype was recorded a few times. The chain has TRBV5-4 and TRBJ2-5; 7 bases match TRBD1. V lost 4 bases and J lost 5; bases outside the gene matches: 11. The germline V gene has CDR1 SGHNT and CDR2 YYREEE (reference sequence). The length of the CDR3 is 15 residues. The chain's CDR3 is CASSPRLGGQETQYF. The CDR3 coding sequence is TGTGCCAGCAGCCCCCGGCTAGGGGGCCAGGAGACCCAGTACTTC.

This clonotype was recorded many times. The chain couples TRBV6-1 to TRBJ2-5; D is perhaps TRBD1 or TRBD2 (6 bases each). The V end was cut by 5 bases, the J end by 2 bases, with 12 bases between. CDR1 and CDR2 from the germline V gene are MNHNS and SASEGT. The CDR3 length is 14 residues. The DNA for the CDR3 is TGTGCCAGCAGTACAGGGACTGGACAAGAGACCCAGTACTTC. Protein sequence: CASSTGTGQETQYF.

This clonotype was picked up a small number of times. This sequence joins TRBV29-1 and TRBJ2-1; D is perhaps TRBD1 (6 bases). Germline CDR1 reads SQVTM; CDR2 reads ANQGSEA. The CDR3 loop spans 19 amino acids. V was cut by 1 base and J by 1 base, with 23 bases left in between. The CDR3 sequence: CSVEGLGRGMGSSYNEQFF. CDR3 DNA sequence: TGCAGCGTTGAAGGTTTGGGCAGGGGAATGGGTAGTTCCTACAATGAGCAGTTCTTC.

This rearrangement joins TRBV6-1 to TRBJ2-1; 9 nucleotides match TRBD1. TRBJ2-7 matches the DNA end more closely, so the J call is doubtful. This CDR3 is 16 amino acids long. CDR1 is MNHNS and CDR2 is SASEGT in the germline V gene. CDR3 protein: CASSLTGTGSYNEQYF. The CDR3, as DNA: TGTGCCAGCAGTCTTACCGGGACAGGGTCCTACAATGAGCAGTACTTC.

J is TRBJ1-2 and V is TRBV19, with unresolved D. Trimming pared 0 bases from V and 4 bases from J, leaving 6 bases between. The CDR3 has 13 residues. Germline CDR1 reads LNHDA; CDR2 reads SQIVND (reference sequence). Written as DNA, the CDR3 is TGTGCCAGTAGTATAGATCACGGCTATGGCTACACCTTC. It codes for CASSIDHGYGYTF.